This TCR beta chain was retrieved from a study of CD8+CD57+ T cells in acquired aplastic anemia. Study in general: Roughly 3 ug was the average amount of DNA from sorted CD4+ and CD8+ cells. The study's findings and limits: CD8+ Simpson's diversity showed no significant patient-control difference. Overlap between patients and controls comprised about 28 CD8+ CDR3 sequences.

V was shortened by 7 bases and J by 7 bases, with 15 bases between the two germline ends. Germline V CDR1 and CDR2: KGHDR, SFDVKD. The CDR3 has 13 amino acids. Turning to this clonotype: Its specificity is not known.

The template used for profiling TCR beta VDJ and CDR3 was genomic DNA. TCRdb fed the reads into MiXCR, producing one record per CDR3 protein. The sample has about 160,000 distinct CDR3 sequences, 70% to 80% seen once; the top ten hold around 45%. By flow cytometry, patients selected for sequencing had shown an expansion of CD8+CD57+ cells. There was no therapy given to any patient before the blood sampling took place. This TCR came from a human donor with aplastic anemia. The chain employs TRBV24-1 and TRBJ2-5; perhaps D is TRBD1 or TRBD2 (5 bases each). Sequences were obtained from sorted CD4+, CD8+, or CD8+CD57+ T cells (not recorded which) from PBMCs. The CDR3 region is CATRSGTTGTQYF. CDR3 in DNA: TGTGCCACCAGATCTGGGACGACTGGGACCCAGTACTTC.